Sequencing of this T cell receptor (beta chain) was carried out in a study of neurological immune-mediated disorders (dated by TCRdb to about 2019). Study-wide context: Of the roughly 34 multiple sclerosis patients, about 31 had relapsing-remitting MS and 3 had secondary progressive MS. Peripheral blood TCR-beta repertoires from patients with HTLV-I-associated myelopathy (HAM/TSP), patients with multiple sclerosis, and healthy controls were compared in the study using UMI-based sequencing. The roughly 110 TCR-beta libraries included longitudinal samples, technical triplicates and paired sorted CD4+ and CD8+ T-cell subsets alongside PBMC samples. The cohort included around 70 subjects: about 15 with HAM/TSP, some 35 with multiple sclerosis, and roughly 20 healthy controls.

Libraries from unsorted PBMCs were made from 2 million PBMCs kept in RNAlater at -80 degrees C until RNA extraction. The multiple sclerosis patients were enrolled in a US clinical protocol that evaluated disease progression with magnetic resonance imaging. Peripheral blood was subjected to Ficoll-Hypaque density gradient centrifugation to isolate PBMCs, which were then cryopreserved in liquid nitrogen. This clonotype came up many times. The specificity of this receptor is unknown. Base qualities are not provided; no much larger clone lies one nucleotide away. Beyond this particular receptor, the publication reports: TCR clonal expansion was highest in HAM/TSP patients and lowest in MS patients, with MS patients falling below even healthy controls. No identical CDR3 amino acid sequences were found to be shared among expanded clones across subjects, suggesting that TCR-beta repertoires were private in all groups. In phylogenetic analysis, the repertoires of 18 of 34 MS patients grouped into a cluster of related CDR3 sequences, which suggests a possible signature at the repertoire level. The MS cluster showed no association with clinical or MRI features, and the authors stated that larger cohorts are needed.

cDNA synthesis used template-switch 5'RACE with a primer carrying a 10-nucleotide random unique molecular identifier tagging each TCR transcript. Every sequencing run yielded over 170 million TCR-beta sequences covering 15-18 subjects. Total RNA was extracted with the RNeasy kit. Using the KAPA Real-time Library Amplification kit, TCR-beta VDJ regions were amplified with primers for the TCR constant region and the 5'RACE anchor. Sample indexes and Illumina adaptors were added in a first PCR, after which library yield was increased in a second PCR. After purification with Ampure beads, the TCR product of roughly 650 bp was size-selected on a 2% E-gel SizeSelection system. Before pooling, libraries had their quality checked on a Bioanalyzer, their concentration measured with Qubit, and their quantity determined with the Kapa Library Quantification kit. Libraries were sequenced paired-end 2 x 150 bp on an Illumina HiSeq 2500. To increase sequence diversity, roughly 24-32% phiX was spiked into each library pool. The paper's processing steps were these. The quality-filtered reads were processed with the UMI-based MiGEC pipeline, whose error correction step removed more than 75% of the raw TCR sequences. IMGT germline references were used for alignment of VDJ genes, and clonotypes were defined by a unique CDR3 amino acid sequence together with V-J genes. Clonal expansion, Shannon diversity, and CDR3 relatedness (CalcPairwiseDistances, ClusterSamples) were evaluated with VDJtools, and phylogenetic trees were built with CLCbio workbench. Using coefficient-of-variation modelling across technical triplicates, the study counted a clone as expanded if it had at least 8 unique UMIs. TCRdb's own reprocessing of the public reads used fastp at Q25 and MiXCR and kept productive beta chains. Under each unique CDR3 protein, matching rows form one entry showing the most common genes and DNA. TCRdb, not the authors, supplied the V and J calls. Recorded for this sample are around 64,000 distinct CDR3 sequences; roughly 3% of them occurred a single time. Less than 5.5% of the sample comes from the top ten.

Ends trimmed: V by 0 bases, J by 7 bases; bases unmatched to a gene: 6. The CDR3 contains 15 residues, cysteine and phenylalanine counted. Only CDR3 DNA is held: 45 bases, read in frame from base 1. CDR1 and CDR2 are read off the germline V gene as SGHRS and YFSETQ. This clonotype was obtained from a woman in her forties or fifties with multiple sclerosis. The chain was built from TRBV5-1 and TRBJ2-7, and 11 junction bases match TRBD2. The sample comprised PBMCs. The sequence in DNA is TGCGCCAGCAGCTTGGGGGGACTAGCGGTTTATGAGCAGTACTTC. It translates to CASSLGGLAVYEQYF.